Below, one T cell receptor (beta chain) is given with its context. Antigen: not known. Germline CDR1 reads LNHDA; CDR2 reads SQIVND (reference sequence). This CDR3 has 16 amino acids. V was cut by 5 bases and J by 1 base, with 17 bases left in between. The data originate from a study of cytomegalovirus exposure and HLA in healthy donors. At the level of the study: An analysis done earlier identified 95 million to 140 million unique TCR beta sequences from approximately 200 million T cells. General study results and limits: Later analysis showed most CMV-associated TCR beta chains appearing HLA-restricted.

Healthy bone marrow donors made up the donors. Use of 60 Vbeta and 13 Jbeta primers characterized the PCR. This table comes from immunoSEQ multiplex PCR, and its TCRdb copy is limited to in-frame clones, with some not included. The table lists about 120,000 clones, roughly 73% of them singletons. Input material: PBMCs. The chain carries TRBV19 and TRBJ1-1; a possible D gene is TRBD1 (6 bases). The clonotype comes from a woman between 25 and 40 years old in good health and CMV-seronegative. As DNA, the CDR3 is TGTGCCAGTAGTCCCCGCGGAGGGGGGGAGAACACTGAAGCTTTCTTT. It specifies CASSPRGGGENTEAFF.